One TCR beta chain is described in this entry. Under the authors' procedure: Researchers report that nucleated cell counts were estimated from reference gene primer amplification. Data came from immunoSEQ multiplex PCR; TCRdb stores just in-frame clones and leaves some out. V, J and clone size are those of that table, while D and trimming were read from the DNA. The sample has about 40,000 clones; more than 75% are singletons. This record comes from a study of blood T cell repertoires in COVID-19. Overall study: Whether acute or convalescent, the COVID-19 samples came from the United States, Italy and Spain.

CDR1 is MNHEY and CDR2 is SVGAGI in the germline V gene. The CDR3 runs 15 residues. V was pared by 6 bases and J by 4 bases, with 7 bases of the junction left unmatched. The sequence was obtained from an elderly man with acute or convalescent COVID-19. The sample taken for sequencing was peripheral blood. The chain employs TRBV6-5 and TRBJ2-3; 10 positions match TRBD2. The CDR3 spells CASRAAGGDPDTQYF. Written as DNA, the CDR3 is TGTGCCAGCAGGGCAGCGGGAGGGGACCCAGATACGCAGTATTTT.